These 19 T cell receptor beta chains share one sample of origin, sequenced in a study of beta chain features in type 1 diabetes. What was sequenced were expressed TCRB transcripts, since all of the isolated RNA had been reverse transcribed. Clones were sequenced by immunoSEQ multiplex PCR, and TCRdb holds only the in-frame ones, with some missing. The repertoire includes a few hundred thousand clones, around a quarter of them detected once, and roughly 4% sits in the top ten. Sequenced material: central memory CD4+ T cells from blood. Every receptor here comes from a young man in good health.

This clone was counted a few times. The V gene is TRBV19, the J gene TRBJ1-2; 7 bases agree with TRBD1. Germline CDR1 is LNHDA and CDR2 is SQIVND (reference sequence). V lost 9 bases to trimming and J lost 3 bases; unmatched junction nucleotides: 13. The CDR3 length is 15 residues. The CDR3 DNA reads TGTGCCAGGGTCAGGGACAGACCTTATGACTATGGCTACACCTTC. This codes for CARVRDRPYDYGYTF.

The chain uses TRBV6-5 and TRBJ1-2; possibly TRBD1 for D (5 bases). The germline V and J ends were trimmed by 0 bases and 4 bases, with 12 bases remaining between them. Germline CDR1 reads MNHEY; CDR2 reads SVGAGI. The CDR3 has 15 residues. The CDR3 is CASSYSVWGGYGYTF. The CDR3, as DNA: TGTGCCAGCAGTTACTCGGTTTGGGGCGGCTATGGCTACACCTTC.

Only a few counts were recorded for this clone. CDR3 bases: TGTGCCAGCAGGAAGACAGGGGGACTGTTTTTT. Encoded protein: CASRKTGGLFF. The genes are TRBV7-9 and TRBJ1-4; TRBD1 matches 9 bases. Per the germline V gene, CDR1 is SEHNR and CDR2 is FQNEAQ (reference sequence). V was clipped by 6 bases and J by 13 bases; unmatched bases: 3. This CDR3 has 11 amino acids.

The CDR3 nucleotides are TGTGCCAGCATCATGAGACAGGGGTTGGGTGGCTACACCTTC. This encodes CASIMRQGLGGYTF. The chain couples TRBV5-6 to TRBJ1-2; 8 nucleotides agree with TRBD1. Germline CDR1 and CDR2: SGHDT and YYEEEE. The CDR3 consists of 14 residues. V shed 6 bases and J 7 bases; nucleotides not matched to a gene: 11. The variable domain in full, with the rest retrieved from reference TRBV5-6 and TRBJ1-2, is DAGVTQSPTHLIKTRGQQVTLRCSPKSGHDTVSWYQQALGQGPQFIFQYYEEEERQRGNFPDRFSGHQFPNYSSELNVNALLLGDSALYLCASIMRQGLGGYTFGSGTRLTVV.

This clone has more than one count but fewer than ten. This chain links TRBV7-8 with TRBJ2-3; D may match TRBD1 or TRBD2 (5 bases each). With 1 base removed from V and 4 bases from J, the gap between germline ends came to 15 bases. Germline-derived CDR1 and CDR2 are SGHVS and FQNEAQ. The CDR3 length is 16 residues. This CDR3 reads CASSLVGTRGPDTQYF. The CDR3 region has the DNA TGTGCCAGCAGCTTAGTTGGGACGAGGGGTCCAGATACGCAGTATTTT.

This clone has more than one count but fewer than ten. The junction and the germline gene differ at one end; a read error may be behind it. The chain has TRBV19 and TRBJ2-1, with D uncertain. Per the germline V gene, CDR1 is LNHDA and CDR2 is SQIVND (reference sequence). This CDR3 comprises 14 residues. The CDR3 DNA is TGTGCCAGTAGTTTAGAGAACCCCTACAATGAGCAGTTCTTC. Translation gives CASSLENPYNEQFF.

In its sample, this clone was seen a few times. The CDR3 region is CSAGLARSTDTQYF. The DNA of the CDR3 is TGCAGCGCTGGACTAGCGAGAAGCACAGATACGCAGTATTTT. The chain is built from TRBV29-1 and TRBJ2-3; TRBD2 aligns across 9 bases. V gave up 7 bases and J gave up 0 bases; unmatched junction bases: 5. The length of the CDR3 is 14 residues. Germline CDR1 reads SQVTM; CDR2 reads ANQGSEA.

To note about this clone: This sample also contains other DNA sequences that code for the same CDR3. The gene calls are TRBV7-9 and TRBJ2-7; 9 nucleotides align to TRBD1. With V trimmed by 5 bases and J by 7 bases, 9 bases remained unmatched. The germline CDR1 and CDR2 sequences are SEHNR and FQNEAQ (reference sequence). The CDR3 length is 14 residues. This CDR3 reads CASSRDRDGREQYF. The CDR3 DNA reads TGTGCCAGCAGCCGGGACAGGGACGGTCGGGAGCAGTACTTC. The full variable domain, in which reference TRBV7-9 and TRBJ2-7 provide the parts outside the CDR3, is DTGVSQNPRHKITKRGQNVTFRCDPISEHNRLYWYRQTLGQGPEFLTYFQNEAQLEKSRLLSDRFSAERPKGSFSTLEIQRTEQGDSAMYLCASSRDRDGREQYFGPGTRLTVT.

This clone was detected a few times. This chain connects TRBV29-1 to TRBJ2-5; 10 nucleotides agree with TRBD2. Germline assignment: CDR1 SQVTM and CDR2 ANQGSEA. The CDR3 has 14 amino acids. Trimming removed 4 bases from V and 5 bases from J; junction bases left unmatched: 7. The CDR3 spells CSVGASGSSETQYF. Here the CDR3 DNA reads TGCAGCGTTGGAGCTAGCGGGAGTTCGGAGACCCAGTACTTC.

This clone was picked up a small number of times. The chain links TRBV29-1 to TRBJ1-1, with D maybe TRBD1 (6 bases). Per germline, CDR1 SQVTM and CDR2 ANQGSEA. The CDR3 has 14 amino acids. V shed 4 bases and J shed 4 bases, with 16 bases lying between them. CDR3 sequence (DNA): TGCAGCGTTGGAGGGGGGCATGGGATCACTGAAGCTTTCTTT. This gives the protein CSVGGGHGITEAFF.

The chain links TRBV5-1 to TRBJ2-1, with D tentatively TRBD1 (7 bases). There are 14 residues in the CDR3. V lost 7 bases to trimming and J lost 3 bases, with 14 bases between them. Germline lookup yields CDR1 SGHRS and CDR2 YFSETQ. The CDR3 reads CASGEDRIYNEQFF. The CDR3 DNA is TGCGCCAGCGGGGAGGACAGGATCTACAATGAGCAGTTCTTC.

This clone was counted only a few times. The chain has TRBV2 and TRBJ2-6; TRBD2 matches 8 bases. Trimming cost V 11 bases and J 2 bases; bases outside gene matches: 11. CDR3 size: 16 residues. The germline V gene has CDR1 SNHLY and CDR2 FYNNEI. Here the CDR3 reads CAATLSGRAGANVLTF. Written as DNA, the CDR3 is TGTGCCGCCACTTTAAGCGGGAGAGCTGGGGCCAACGTCCTGACTTTC.

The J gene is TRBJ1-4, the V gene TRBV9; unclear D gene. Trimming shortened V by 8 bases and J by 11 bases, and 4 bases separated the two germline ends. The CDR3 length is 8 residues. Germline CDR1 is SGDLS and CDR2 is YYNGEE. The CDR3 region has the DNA TGTGCCAGGGGGAAACTGTTTTTT. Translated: CARGKLFF.

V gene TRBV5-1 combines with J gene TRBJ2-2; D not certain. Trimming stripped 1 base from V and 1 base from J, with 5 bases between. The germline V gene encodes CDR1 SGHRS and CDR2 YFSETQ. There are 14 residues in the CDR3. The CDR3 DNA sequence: TGCGCCAGCAGCTTGCAGAGGAACACCGGGGAGCTGTTTTTT. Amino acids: CASSLQRNTGELFF.

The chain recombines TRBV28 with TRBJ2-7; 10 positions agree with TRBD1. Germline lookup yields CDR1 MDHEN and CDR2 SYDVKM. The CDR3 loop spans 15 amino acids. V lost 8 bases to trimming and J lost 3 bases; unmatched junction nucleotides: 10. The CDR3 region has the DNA TGTGCCAGCGCCCCCGCCCGGGACAGGGGCTACGAGCAGTACTTC. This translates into CASAPARDRGYEQYF.

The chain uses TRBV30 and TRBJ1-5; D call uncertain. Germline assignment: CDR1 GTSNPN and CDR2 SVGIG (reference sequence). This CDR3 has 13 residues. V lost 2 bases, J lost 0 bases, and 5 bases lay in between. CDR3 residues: CAWSPNSNQPQHF. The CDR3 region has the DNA TGTGCCTGGAGTCCAAATAGCAATCAGCCCCAGCATTTT. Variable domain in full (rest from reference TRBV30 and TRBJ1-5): SQTIHQWPATLVQPVGSPLSLECTVEGTSNPNLYWYRQAAGRGLQLLFYSVGIGQISSEVPQNLSASRPQDRQFILSSKKLLLSDSGFYLCAWSPNSNQPQHFGDGTRLSIL.

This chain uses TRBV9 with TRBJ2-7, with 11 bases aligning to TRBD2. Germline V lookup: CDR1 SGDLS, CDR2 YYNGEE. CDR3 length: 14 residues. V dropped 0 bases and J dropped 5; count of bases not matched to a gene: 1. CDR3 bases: TGTGCCAGCAGCGTAGCTAGCGGGAGGAACGAGCAGTACTTC. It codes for CASSVASGRNEQYF.

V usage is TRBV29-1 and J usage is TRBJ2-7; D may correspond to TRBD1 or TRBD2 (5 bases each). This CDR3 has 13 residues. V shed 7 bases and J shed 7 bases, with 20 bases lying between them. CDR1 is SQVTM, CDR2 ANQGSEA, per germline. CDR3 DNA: TGCAGCGGCGGTGGGACCTTGATAGGAGAGCAGTACTTC. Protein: CSGGGTLIGEQYF.

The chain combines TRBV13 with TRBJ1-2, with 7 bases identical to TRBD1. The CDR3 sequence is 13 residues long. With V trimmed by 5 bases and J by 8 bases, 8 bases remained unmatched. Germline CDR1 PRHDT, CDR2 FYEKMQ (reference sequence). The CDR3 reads CASSLTGANGYTF. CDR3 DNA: TGTGCCAGCAGCCTAACAGGGGCTAACGGCTACACCTTC.